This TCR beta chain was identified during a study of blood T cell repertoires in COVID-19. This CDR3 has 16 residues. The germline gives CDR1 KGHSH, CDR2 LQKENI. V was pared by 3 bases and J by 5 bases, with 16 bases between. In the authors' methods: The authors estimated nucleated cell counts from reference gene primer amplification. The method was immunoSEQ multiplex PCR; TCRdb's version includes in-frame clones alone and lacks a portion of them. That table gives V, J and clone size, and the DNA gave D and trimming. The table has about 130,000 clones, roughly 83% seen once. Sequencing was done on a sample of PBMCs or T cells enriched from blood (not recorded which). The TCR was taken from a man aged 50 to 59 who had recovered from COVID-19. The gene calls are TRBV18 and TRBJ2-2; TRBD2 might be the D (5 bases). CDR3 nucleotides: TGTGCCAGCTCACCCCCCGGGCCTCGAGGGACCGGGGAGCTGTTTTTT. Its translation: CASSPPGPRGTGELFF. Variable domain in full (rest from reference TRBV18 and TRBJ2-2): NAGVMQNPRHLVRRRGQEARLRCSPMKGHSHVYWYRQLPEEGLKFMVYLQKENIIDESGMPKERFSAEFPKEGPSILRIQQVVRGDSAAYFCASSPPGPRGTGELFFGEGSRLTVL.